The 20 T cell receptor beta chains presented below share a single source sample, sequenced in a study of cytomegalovirus exposure and HLA in healthy donors. Amplification used 60 Vbeta primers and 13 Jbeta primers. Produced via immunoSEQ multiplex PCR; TCRdb's table is partial and in-frame only. The sample holds 270,000 or so clones, 85% to 95% seen once. Sequencing was carried out using PBMCs. The receptors here all came from a girl aged 2-10 years in good health and CMV-seronegative.

In this sample, this clone turned up a few times. This rearrangement joins TRBV28 to TRBJ1-2; 7 positions match TRBD1. With 1 base clipped from V and 8 bases from J, the junction kept 4 bases outside the gene matches. The CDR3 sequence is 13 residues long. Germline V CDR1 and CDR2: MDHEN, SYDVKM. The CDR3 protein is CASSLLTGSGYTF. The DNA of the CDR3 is TGTGCCAGCAGTTTATTGACAGGGAGCGGCTACACCTTC.

V usage is TRBV28 and J usage is TRBJ1-4, with 7 bases aligning to TRBD1. V gave up 6 bases and J gave up 4 bases; unmatched junction bases: 5. This CDR3 has 14 amino acids. CDR1 and CDR2 from the germline V gene are MDHEN and SYDVKM. In nucleotides, the CDR3 is TGTGCCAGCAGCACCGGACAGGTTAATGAAAAACTGTTTTTT. Its protein product is CASSTGQVNEKLFF.

This clone was recorded only once. The genes are TRBV10-1 and TRBJ2-2; the match to TRBD1 covers 7 bases. V dropped 7 bases and J dropped 0; count of bases not matched to a gene: 8. Germline V gene data show CDR1 as WNHNN and CDR2 as SYGVQD (reference sequence). The length of the CDR3 is 16 residues. DNA for the CDR3: TGCGCCAGCACGGATCGGACAGGAGCGAACACCGGGGAGCTGTTTTTT. Its translation: CASTDRTGANTGELFF.

V is TRBV9 and J is TRBJ1-2, with D hard to call. There are 15 residues in the CDR3. CDR1 is SGDLS and CDR2 is YYNGEE in the germline V gene. The ends were cut back, 3 bases at V and 2 bases at J, with 14 bases in the middle. CDR3 DNA sequence: TGTGCCAGCAGCGCCCTCCAGACTGTGAACTATGGCTACACCTTC. Translating it yields CASSALQTVNYGYTF.

The genes are TRBV6-5 and TRBJ1-2, with no clear D. Germline assignment: CDR1 MNHEY and CDR2 SVGAGI. This CDR3 is 15 amino acids long. Trimming pared 0 bases from V and 0 bases from J, leaving 8 bases between. CDR3 sequence reads: CASSYSRSTNYGYTF. DNA for the CDR3: TGTGCCAGCAGTTACTCGCGGTCTACTAACTATGGCTACACCTTC.

V usage is TRBV4-2 and J usage is TRBJ2-2; 10 bases line up with TRBD2. This CDR3 has 17 residues. Germline CDR1 reads LGHNA; CDR2 reads YNFKEQ. Germline trimming cut 0 bases from V and 5 bases from J; bases unmatched to any gene: 6. The CDR3 region has the DNA TGTGCCAGCAGCCAAGATGGGATAGCGGGAGGAACCGGGGAGCTGTTTTTT. This codes for CASSQDGIAGGTGELFF.

The rearrangement joins TRBV6-4 to TRBJ2-3; the match to TRBD2 covers 10 bases. The trim removed 2 bases at V and 1 base at J, leaving 0 bases unmatched. Per germline, CDR1 MRHNA and CDR2 SNTAGT. The CDR3 sequence is 15 residues long. The CDR3 DNA is TGTGCCAGCAGTGACCTAGCGGGGGGCACAGATACGCAGTATTTT. This translates into CASSDLAGGTDTQYF.

The chain joins TRBV11-2 to TRBJ2-7, with 11 bases fitting TRBD1. The V gene's germline CDR1 is SGHAT and CDR2 FQNNGV. The length of the CDR3 is 14 residues. The ends lost 5 bases at V and 2 bases at J; junction bases unmatched: 2. The CDR3 here is CASSPGQGAYEQYF. CDR3 nucleotides: TGTGCCAGCAGCCCGGGACAGGGGGCCTACGAGCAGTACTTC.

The CDR3 sequence is CASSLEGVAGANVLTF. The CDR3 nucleotides are TGTGCCAGCAGCCTAGAGGGGGTAGCTGGGGCCAACGTCCTGACTTTC. The chain links TRBV7-9 to TRBJ2-6; tentatively, D is TRBD1 (6 bases). Germline V gene data show CDR1 as SEHNR and CDR2 as FQNEAQ (reference sequence). The CDR3 covers 16 residues. Trimming stripped 5 bases from V and 2 bases from J, with 13 bases between.

This clone was detected once. This chain joins TRBV28 and TRBJ1-6; TRBD1 agrees at 7 bases. The trim removed 7 bases at V and 0 bases at J, leaving 3 bases unmatched. The CDR3 spans 15 residues. Per germline, CDR1 MDHEN and CDR2 SYDVKM. CDR3: CASKQGGSYNSPLHF. CDR3 sequence (DNA): TGTGCCAGCAAGCAGGGGGGCTCCTATAATTCACCCCTCCACTTT.

V gene TRBV5-1 combines with J gene TRBJ2-7; TRBD2 matches at 11 bases. Per the germline V gene, CDR1 is SGHRS and CDR2 is YFSETQ. The CDR3 is made up of 15 amino acids. The V segment lost 3 bases and the J segment 2 bases; nucleotides outside the gene matches: 4. In DNA form, the CDR3 reads TGCGCCAGCAGCTCGGGGACTAGCGGCGCCTACGAGCAGTACTTC. Translating gives CASSSGTSGAYEQYF.

The gene calls are TRBV5-1 and TRBJ2-1, with 8 bases that match TRBD2. The CDR3 spans 18 residues. Germline-derived CDR1 and CDR2 are SGHRS and YFSETQ. J lost 1 base, V lost 5 bases, and 14 bases had no gene match. CDR3 in DNA: TGCGCCAGCAGTGACCCGGGGGGGCGGAACGGATCCTACAATGAGCAGTTCTTC. It yields the protein CASSDPGGRNGSYNEQFF.

The chain couples TRBV5-1 to TRBJ2-6; D not resolved. V lost 4 bases and J lost 4, with 15 bases in between. The CDR3 totals 16 residues. Germline V gives CDR1 SGHRS, CDR2 YFSETQ. CDR3 region: CASSPLTVVGANVLTF. Written as DNA, the CDR3 is TGCGCCAGCAGCCCCCTAACAGTGGTGGGGGCCAACGTCCTGACTTTC. Full variable domain (remainder filled in from reference TRBV5-1 and TRBJ2-6): KAGVTQTPRYLIKTRGQQVTLSCSPISGHRSVSWYQQTPGQGLQFLFEYFSETQRNKGNFPGRFSGRQFSNSRSEMNVSTLELGDSALYLCASSPLTVVGANVLTFGAGSRLTVL.

This chain joins TRBV11-2 and TRBJ1-1, with 10 bases matching TRBD1. Germline V gene sequence: CDR1 SGHAT, CDR2 FQNNGV. The junction had 7 bases not matched to a gene; V was cut back by 1 base and J by 8 bases. The CDR3 sequence is 15 residues long. The CDR3: CASSLAAGTGDEAFF. CDR3 in DNA: TGTGCCAGCAGCTTAGCCGCCGGGACAGGGGACGAAGCTTTCTTT. Full variable domain (missing parts from reference TRBV11-2 and TRBJ1-1): EAGVAQSPRYKIIEKRQSVAFWCNPISGHATLYWYQQILGQGPKLLIQFQNNGVVDDSQLPKDRFSAERLKGVDSTLKIQPAKLEDSAVYLCASSLAAGTGDEAFFGQGTRLTVV.

This rearrangement joins TRBV9 to TRBJ2-5, with TRBD2 matching over 7 bases. This CDR3 comprises 16 residues. V shed 0 bases, J shed 5 bases, and the junction held 10 bases outside the gene matches. Per germline, CDR1 SGDLS and CDR2 YYNGEE. The CDR3 nucleotides read TGTGCCAGCAGCGTAGTTGCGGGAGTACCGTATGAGACCCAGTACTTC. This translates into CASSVVAGVPYETQYF.

The chain links TRBV6-1 to TRBJ2-1; 9 bases align to TRBD1. V trimming: 6 bases; J trimming: 5 bases; junction bases outside the gene matches: 2. The germline gives CDR1 MNHNS, CDR2 SASEGT. The length of the CDR3 is 13 residues. The CDR3 sequence is CASRGTGNNEQFF. CDR3 coding DNA: TGTGCCAGCAGGGGGACAGGGAACAATGAGCAGTTCTTC.

The genes are TRBV15 and TRBJ1-4; 8 bases match TRBD1. This CDR3 is built from 16 residues. Germline loops: CDR1 LNHNV, CDR2 YYDKDF (reference sequence). V lost 5 bases, J lost 4 bases, and 9 bases stayed unmatched. CDR3 loop: CATSVIGQGYNEKLFF. CDR3 bases: TGTGCCACCAGCGTCATCGGACAGGGCTATAATGAAAAACTGTTTTTT.

This chain joins TRBV5-1 and TRBJ1-4; 9 bases line up with TRBD1. This CDR3 region has 14 residues. Trimming cost V 5 bases and J 8 bases; bases outside gene matches: 7. CDR1 SGHRS and CDR2 YFSETQ come from the germline V gene. The CDR3 bases are TGCGCCAGCAGTCAAGGACAGGGGAAGGAAAAACTGTTTTTT. Translated, it gives CASSQGQGKEKLFF.

V is TRBV6-4 and J is TRBJ2-1; 14 bases are shared with TRBD2. CDR3 length: 18 amino acids. V gave up 10 bases and J gave up 0 bases; unmatched junction bases: 11. Germline values: CDR1 MRHNA, CDR2 SNTAGT. CDR3 sequence: CATSRHGTSGSSYNEQFF. The CDR3 nucleotides read TGTGCCACCTCCCGTCATGGGACTAGCGGGAGCTCCTACAATGAGCAGTTCTTC.

This rearrangement joins TRBV7-9 to TRBJ1-4; 9 positions agree with TRBD1. This CDR3 comprises 15 residues. In germline, CDR1 is SEHNR, CDR2 FQNEAQ (reference sequence). With V trimmed by 4 bases and J by 2 bases, 2 bases remained unmatched. The CDR3 loop reads CASSSTGGTNEKLFF. In DNA, the CDR3 is TGTGCCAGCAGCTCGACAGGGGGTACTAATGAAAAACTGTTTTTT.